This T cell receptor beta chain was found in a study of cytomegalovirus exposure and HLA in healthy donors. Study results and limitations: Cytomegalovirus association was assigned to approximately 160 TCR beta chains.

Germline assignment: CDR1 GTSNPN and CDR2 SVGIG (reference sequence). The CDR3 loop spans 16 amino acids. Vbeta (60) and Jbeta (13) primers were used in the PCR. Assay used: immunoSEQ multiplex PCR; TCRdb lists only in-frame clones, some missing. The table has fewer than 150,000 clones, about three quarters seen once. Concerning this clone: Its target is not known. The germline gene is not matched at one end of the junction; a read error may be the cause.

The receptor was derived from a man aged 40-50 years in good health and CMV-seropositive. The sample comprised PBMCs. The J gene is TRBJ1-2, the V gene TRBV30; TRBD1 matches 9 bases. CDR3 residues: CAWCTKPGQGDYVYTF. The DNA for the CDR3 is TGTGCCTGGTGCACAAAACCGGGACAGGGAGACTATGTCTACACCTTC.